This entry lists 11 T cell receptor beta chains sequenced from one sample in a study of naive and memory T cell subsets. Both TRBC1 and TRBC2 were covered by a beta constant-region primer of two equimolar oligonucleotides. One entry per CDR3 protein results from TCRdb running MiXCR on the UMI-ligation and nested PCR reads. The data show 140,000 to 150,000 distinct CDR3 sequences, more than 15% seen once. Source material: naive CD4+ T cells from blood. These receptors were taken from a human donor in good health.

There are a few counts of this clonotype. The CDR3 region has the DNA TGTGCCACCAGTGATTTGGACCCGCCCTACAATGAGCAGTTCTTC. Amino acids: CATSDLDPPYNEQFF. V is TRBV24-1 and J is TRBJ2-1, with D uncertain. CDR3 length: 15 amino acids. In germline, CDR1 is KGHDR, CDR2 SFDVKD. V was cut by 0 bases and J by 2 bases, with 7 bases left in between.

This clonotype was seen a handful of times. V is TRBV25-1 and J is TRBJ1-6; TRBD1 is a possible D gene (5 bases). CDR1 is MGHDK, CDR2 SYGVNS, per germline. Trimming shortened V by 1 base and J by 8 bases, and 12 bases separated the two germline ends. The CDR3 runs to 15 residues. In DNA, the CDR3 is TGTGCCAGCAGTGAATTCGGCAGGGCCCATTCACCCCTCCACTTT. Its protein product is CASSEFGRAHSPLHF.

The chain recombines TRBV12-3 or TRBV12-4 with TRBJ2-7; 10 bases are a match to TRBD1. The CDR3 covers 15 residues. The V and J ends lost 5 bases and 5 bases, in that order; junction bases with no gene match: 9. CDR3 protein: CASSQDRGAGDEQYF. Here the CDR3 DNA reads TGTGCCAGCAGTCAGGACAGGGGGGCCGGGGACGAGCAGTACTTC.

This clonotype was observed a few times. The genes are TRBV20-1 and TRBJ2-7; TRBD2 matches at 11 bases. Germline CDR1 reads DFQATT; CDR2 reads SNEGSKA (reference sequence). J gave up 1 base and V 5 bases, and 4 bases lay outside the gene matches. The CDR3 extends over 14 amino acids. The CDR3 region is CSASRLAGSYEQYF. In nucleotides, the CDR3 is TGCAGTGCTTCCCGACTAGCGGGGTCCTACGAGCAGTACTTC.

A few counts support this clonotype. The gene calls are TRBV6-5 and TRBJ1-2; a weak D match, TRBD1 (6 bases). The CDR3 loop spans 14 amino acids. V dropped 0 bases and J dropped 3 bases, with 8 bases sitting between them. The germline gives CDR1 MNHEY, CDR2 SVGAGI. CDR3 DNA sequence: TGTGCCAGCAGTTACTCGCGGGGGCACTATGGCTACACCTTC. Amino acids: CASSYSRGHYGYTF.

The CDR3 spells CASQIAVRGTDTQYF. The CDR3 DNA reads TGTGCCAGCCAAATAGCGGTCAGGGGTACAGATACGCAGTATTTT. V is TRBV28 and J is TRBJ2-3, with D possibly being TRBD1 or TRBD2 (6 bases each). The CDR3 totals 15 residues. The germline V gene encodes CDR1 MDHEN and CDR2 SYDVKM. With 8 bases removed from V and 3 bases from J, the gap between germline ends came to 18 bases.

J is TRBJ2-7 and V is TRBV5-1; D is unclear. Germline-derived CDR1 and CDR2 are SGHRS and YFSETQ. V lost 4 bases, J lost 7 bases, and 15 bases lay in between. The CDR3 sequence is 13 residues long. The CDR3 DNA follows: TGCGCCAGCAGCACCCCGATAGTCGGGGAGCAGTACTTC. Translating it yields CASSTPIVGEQYF.

The V call is TRBV7-2, the J call TRBJ2-1; D is perhaps TRBD2 (6 bases). V was clipped by 0 bases and J by 9 bases, with 9 bases between them. Germline assignment: CDR1 SGHTA and CDR2 FQGNSA. The CDR3 is made up of 13 amino acids. DNA of the CDR3: TGTGCCAGCAGCTTAGCGCGGGATGGTGAGCAGTTCTTC. Its translation: CASSLARDGEQFF. Complete variable domain (other parts from reference TRBV7-2 and TRBJ2-1): GAGVSQSPSNKVTEKGKDVELRCDPISGHTALYWYRQSLGQGLEFLIYFQGNSAPDKSGLPSDRFSAERTGGSVSTLTIQRTQQEDSAVYLCASSLARDGEQFFGPGTRLTVL.

The J gene is TRBJ2-6, the V gene TRBV29-1; a weak D match, TRBD1 (5 bases). The germline CDR1 and CDR2 sequences are SQVTM and ANQGSEA. The CDR3 runs 16 residues. Trimming took off 1 base at V and 2 bases at J, with 12 bases between the two ends. As DNA, the CDR3 is TGCAGCGTTGAAGGGCAGGGTTTACCTGGGGCCAACGTCCTGACTTTC. It yields the protein CSVEGQGLPGANVLTF.

For this clonotype: This sequence may be a read error, since a much larger clone differs from it by one base. J is TRBJ1-1 and V is TRBV11-2; no definite D call. V was pared by 2 bases and J by 1 base, with 5 bases between. The germline V gene has CDR1 SGHAT and CDR2 FQNNGV. The CDR3 runs to 13 residues. CDR3 region: CASSLFGNTEAFF. CDR3 nucleotides: TGTGCCAGCAGCTTATTCGGGAACACTGAAGCTTTCTTT.

The V and J genes are TRBV27 and TRBJ2-1; D may correspond to TRBD1 or TRBD2 (5 bases each). The length of the CDR3 is 13 residues. Between the trimmed V and J ends, which lost 3 bases and 10 bases, there was a span of 13 bases. Germline V gives CDR1 MNHEY, CDR2 SMNVEV (reference sequence). This CDR3 reads CASSFSGTREQFF. The CDR3 region has the DNA TGTGCCAGCAGTTTTAGTGGGACGAGGGAGCAGTTCTTC.